This T cell receptor beta chain was captured by sequencing in a study of blood T cells in healthy people across ages (dated by TCRdb to 2015 to 2017). About the study as a whole: In model experiments, template switching captured about one uniquely barcoded TCR beta cDNA molecule for every two T cells. The donors were split into four age groups: young (average about 15 years), middle-aged (39), aged (roughly 65) and long-lived (under 90). Using deep sequencing normalized with unique cDNA molecular identifiers, the study measured how TCR beta repertoire diversity changes with age. The study analyzed two additional independent replicas of 1 million unique cDNA reads from the same blood draw for two donors, one aged 18 to 29 and one aged 80 or older. Donors of different ages were randomly distributed across sequencing lanes to avoid experimental bias.

Systemically healthy Caucasian individuals from Russia, 35 to 50 in total and aged about 6 to 90 years, were included as donors. Each donor gave ten milliliters of peripheral blood, drawn into EDTA-treated Vacutainer tubes. Ficoll-Paque density-gradient centrifugation was used to isolate PBMCs, with at least 6 million obtained per sample. Total RNA, at least 5.5 micrograms per sample, was extracted from PBMCs with Trizol reagent. The percentages of naive CD45RAhigh/CD27high T cells were determined by flow cytometry on a PBMC aliquot from every donor. Summary of the overall study and its limitations: The CMV infection status of donors was not known, potentially confounding age-related changes in expanded clonotypes. Observed TCR beta diversity per million T cells fell roughly linearly with age, and a significant reduction was already apparent by age roughly 40. Conclusive comparison of naive and antigen-experienced compartments was prevented by the profiling of bulk unsorted PBMCs. There was a strong correlation between observed TCR beta diversity and the percentage of naive T cells measured by flow cytometry. The long-lived group showed more naive CD4+ T cells, fewer expanded clones and increased TCR diversity than the aged group, suggesting age selection. Estimates of total diversity based on one million sequenced T cells were regarded as lower bounds and as underestimates.

The method behind the library was 5' RACE. Sequencing took place on an Illumina HiSeq 2500. A second PCR of roughly 7 to 11 cycles was performed with a sample-barcoded 5' primer and a J-beta primer mix. A unique molecular identifier was introduced onto each TCR beta cDNA molecule by a template-switch 5' adaptor carrying 12 random nucleotides. Each sample yielded at least 2.5 million CDR3-containing paired-end reads. The Mint cDNA synthesis kit, primed by a TRBC-specific oligonucleotide, was used to synthesize first-strand cDNA from all RNA. Following uracil-DNA glycosylase treatment, a first 18-cycle PCR with universal primers M1SS and BC2_uni_R was performed on all cDNA. Regarding the original processing steps: For normalization, 1 million high-quality reads were randomly selected from each sample, with every read carrying a distinct molecular identifier. Reads with shared molecular identifiers were discarded instead of being binned into consensus sequences. MiTCR, set to a Q25 quality threshold and the strictest error-elimination algorithm, was used for CDR3 identification, clonotype clustering and error correction. A nonparametric unseen species model with Euler transformation was used to estimate a lower bound on total TCR beta diversity. TCRdb trimmed public reads at Q25 via fastp, called clones via MiXCR and kept in-frame beta chains. Each CDR3 protein gets just one entry, which takes the most common genes and DNA from the rows behind it. The V and J calls and clone size are TCRdb's, not the authors'. The sample has some 1.5 million distinct CDR3 sequences on record, roughly 28% of them singletons. 7.7% of the sample comes from the top ten.

As concerns this clonotype: Its antigen has not been determined. Base qualities are not provided; no much larger clone lies one nucleotide away.

This clonotype was obtained from a woman aged 30 to 39 in good health. The specimen sequenced was blood.

The CDR3 amino acid sequence is: CSVEGWAGAPRKTQYF. In nucleotide form, the sequence is TGCAGCGTTGAAGGGTGGGCGGGGGCCCCCCGGAAGACCCAGTACTTC. Recombination joined TRBV29-1 with TRBJ2-5; TRBD2 is possibly the D segment (7 matching bases). CDR1 and CDR2 (SQVTM, ANQGSEA) derive from the germline V gene. From its cysteine to its phenylalanine, the CDR3 spans 16 amino acids. This entry keeps only the CDR3 DNA: 48 bases, framed from base 1. V loses 1 base of germline sequence and J loses 6 bases, and the interval between the two ends is 21 bases.